What follows are 32 T cell receptor beta chains derived from one specimen sequenced in a study of beta chain features in type 1 diabetes. The investigators reverse transcribed all of the isolated RNA, so they sequenced expressed TCRB transcripts. TCRdb's copy holds only in-frame clones and misses some; the assay was immunoSEQ multiplex PCR. The repertoire has some 15,000 clones, around two fifths of them found once; the top ten carry under 0.6%. Sequencing used stem cell memory CD4+ T cells from blood. Source of these receptors: a woman aged 40 to 50 in good health.

This clone was seen a few times. V usage is TRBV5-1 and J usage is TRBJ1-3; D gene ambiguous. Judging by the DNA end, TRBJ2-2 fits better; the J call may be wrong. This CDR3 is built from 14 residues. Germline assignment: CDR1 SGHRS and CDR2 YFSETQ. The DNA for the CDR3 is TGCGCCAGCAGCACAACAGCGAACACCGGGGAGCTGTTTTTT. Translated: CASSTTANTGELFF.

Comment on this clone: Germline and junction disagree at one end, which may indicate a read error. The chain is built from TRBV9 and TRBJ2-5; 13 bases line up with TRBD2. Germline V gives CDR1 SGDLS, CDR2 YYNGEE. CDR3 size: 15 residues. CDR3 sequence reads: CASSVSTSGGFGWNF. CDR3 nucleotide sequence: TGTGCCAGCAGCGTCTCGACTAGCGGGGGGTTTGGCTGGAACTTC. Full variable domain (rest looked up from reference TRBV9 and TRBJ2-5): DSGVTQTPKHLITATGQRVTLRCSPRSGDLSVYWYQQSLDQGLQFLIQYYNGEERAKGNILERFSAQQFPDLHSELNLSSLELGDSALYFCASSVSTSGGFGWNFGPGTRLLVL.

This clone was observed a few times. The chain joins TRBV11-2 to TRBJ2-7, with D maybe TRBD1 (6 bases). V was shortened by 7 bases and J by 2 bases, with 15 bases between the two germline ends. Germline V lookup: CDR1 SGHAT, CDR2 FQNNGV. The CDR3 extends over 14 amino acids. In DNA, the CDR3 is TGTGCCAGCAACCCGTTGGGGACACCCTACGAGCAGTACTTC. Residues: CASNPLGTPYEQYF.

The chain has TRBV6-5 and TRBJ2-1; D possibly corresponds to TRBD1 (7 bases). The V gene's germline CDR1 is MNHEY and CDR2 SVGAGI. V was cut by 4 bases and J by 9 bases, with 22 bases left in between. The CDR3 extends over 16 amino acids. The CDR3 reads CASSSSQGRIIGEQFF. The CDR3 DNA reads TGTGCCAGCAGTTCGTCACAGGGGAGGATTATCGGTGAGCAGTTCTTC.

The chain carries TRBV25-1 and TRBJ1-2; 7 bases are shared with TRBD1. Germline V gives CDR1 MGHDK, CDR2 SYGVNS. J gave up 8 bases and V 4 bases, and 10 bases lay outside the gene matches. CDR3 length: 14 residues. The CDR3 DNA follows: TGTGCCAGCAGTGTCGGGACAGCCCTGAGGGGCTACACCTTC. It encodes CASSVGTALRGYTF.

Here the CDR3 reads CASLAGDSYNEQFF. The CDR3, as DNA: TGTGCCAGCTTAGCGGGGGACTCCTACAATGAGCAGTTCTTC. The V gene is TRBV2, the J gene TRBJ2-1; 9 bases line up with TRBD2. The germline CDR1 and CDR2 sequences are SNHLY and FYNNEI. The length of the CDR3 is 14 residues. V lost 8 bases and J lost 0; bases outside the gene matches: 2.

This clone was counted between two and nine times. This sequence joins TRBV25-1 and TRBJ1-3, with a weak D call TRBD1 (6 bases). CDR1 is MGHDK and CDR2 is SYGVNS in the germline V gene. V was cut by 6 bases and J by 4 bases, with 13 bases left in between. This CDR3 has 14 amino acids. The CDR3 sequence is CASSTQGSGNTIYF. The CDR3 DNA is TGTGCCAGCAGCACGCAGGGGTCCGGAAACACCATATATTTT.

The DNA for the CDR3 is TGTGCCAGCAGCTTATATAGCGGGGCCTACAATGAGCAGTTCTTC. Protein: CASSLYSGAYNEQFF. The V gene is TRBV7-2, the J gene TRBJ2-1, with 8 bases matching TRBD2. Germline V gene lookup returns CDR1 SGHTA and CDR2 FQGNSA. Trimming cost V 2 bases and J 2 bases; bases outside gene matches: 2. CDR3 size: 15 residues. The whole variable domain, remainder taken from reference TRBV7-2 and TRBJ2-1, is GAGVSQSPSNKVTEKGKDVELRCDPISGHTALYWYRQSLGQGLEFLIYFQGNSAPDKSGLPSDRFSAERTGGSVSTLTIQRTQQEDSAVYLCASSLYSGAYNEQFFGPGTRLTVL.

The chain couples TRBV18 to TRBJ2-1; 9 nucleotides align to TRBD1. Trimming at V came to 3 bases and at J to 7 bases, leaving 7 bases not matched to a gene. The CDR3 is made up of 15 amino acids. Germline CDR1 reads KGHSH; CDR2 reads LQKENI. CDR3 DNA: TGTGCCAGCTCACCTCCGGGACAGGGTGGTAATGAGCAGTTCTTC. Its protein product is CASSPPGQGGNEQFF.

The chain has TRBV2 and TRBJ2-1; TRBD2 agrees at 9 bases. CDR1 SNHLY and CDR2 FYNNEI come from the germline V gene. The CDR3 has 17 residues. The junction had 10 bases not matched to a gene; V was cut back by 6 bases and J by 1 base. The CDR3, as DNA: TGTGCCAGCAGGGAGACTAGCGGCGCTGGATCCTACAATGAGCAGTTCTTC. Its protein product is CASRETSGAGSYNEQFF.

The chain joins TRBV7-9 to TRBJ2-5; no definite D call. Germline V gene data show CDR1 as SEHNR and CDR2 as FQNEAQ (reference sequence). V lost 2 bases and J 4 bases, leaving 8 bases between the germline ends. The CDR3 runs 13 residues. The CDR3 DNA reads TGTGCCAGCAGCTTACTAGTAACAGAGACCCAGTACTTC. Amino acid sequence: CASSLLVTETQYF.

The V call is TRBV5-6, the J call TRBJ1-1; perhaps TRBD1 as D (6 bases). Trimming cost V 3 bases and J 1 base, with 13 bases left between them. Germline lookup yields CDR1 SGHDT and CDR2 YYEEEE. This CDR3 spans 15 amino acids. CDR3 nucleotide sequence: TGTGCCAGCAGCTCACCAGGGGAATCGAACACTGAAGCTTTCTTT. Encoded protein: CASSSPGESNTEAFF.

The V and J genes are TRBV18 and TRBJ1-2; TRBD1 agrees at 7 bases. Germline V CDR1 and CDR2: KGHSH, LQKENI. This CDR3 spans 14 amino acids. J was trimmed by 4 bases and V by 3 bases; bases with no gene match: 5. This chain's CDR3 is CASSPGDSVYGYTF. The CDR3 DNA follows: TGTGCCAGCTCACCCGGGGACAGTGTCTATGGCTACACCTTC.

A few counts support this clone. The chain couples TRBV6-5 to TRBJ1-3; unclear D gene. Germline CDR1 is MNHEY and CDR2 is SVGAGI. V lost 5 bases to trimming and J lost 4 bases, with 6 bases between them. CDR3 length: 12 amino acids. The CDR3 here is CASSEMGNTIYF. CDR3 in DNA: TGTGCCAGCAGTGAGATGGGAAACACCATATATTTT.

This sequence joins TRBV5-8 and TRBJ1-3; no clear D gene. The CDR3 extends over 14 amino acids. Germline V CDR1 and CDR2: SGHTS, YDEGEE. V gave up 2 bases and J gave up 3 bases, with 9 bases separating them. CDR3 coding DNA: TGTGCCAGCAGCTTAGGTGACATTGGAAACACCATATATTTT. Its protein product is CASSLGDIGNTIYF.

This clone was observed a handful of times. The genes are TRBV28 and TRBJ1-6; TRBD1 aligns across 8 bases. V was pared by 5 bases and J by 3 bases, with 12 bases of the junction left unmatched. The germline V gene encodes CDR1 MDHEN and CDR2 SYDVKM. The CDR3 contains 18 residues. The CDR3 region has the DNA TGTGCCAGCAGTCCCAATAGAGGGACAGGCCACTATAATTCACCCCTCCACTTT. It translates to CASSPNRGTGHYNSPLHF.

The sample holds a few counts of this clone. This chain uses TRBV7-2 with TRBJ1-4; D gene uncertain. Trimming shortened V by 1 base and J by 4 bases, and 13 bases separated the two germline ends. The CDR3 extends over 16 amino acids. CDR1 is SGHTA and CDR2 is FQGNSA in the germline V gene. CDR3 bases: TGTGCCAGCAGCTTAGGAATGGGCCACGGTAATGAAAAACTGTTTTTT. Its protein product is CASSLGMGHGNEKLFF.

The V and J genes are TRBV7-2 and TRBJ1-5, with D unclear. The germline V gene encodes CDR1 SGHTA and CDR2 FQGNSA. V was pared by 2 bases and J by 6 bases, with 11 bases between. The CDR3 totals 14 residues. This CDR3 reads CASSLFLNSQPQHF. The CDR3 nucleotides are TGTGCCAGCAGCTTATTTTTGAATAGTCAGCCCCAGCATTTT.

This clone occurred a few times. J is TRBJ2-5 and V is TRBV5-6; TRBD2 matches at 13 bases. V lost 0 bases, J lost 5 bases, and 7 bases stayed unmatched. The CDR3 extends over 17 amino acids. Germline CDR1 reads SGHDT; CDR2 reads YYEEEE. This chain's CDR3 is CASSLDQLAGGGETQYF. The CDR3 nucleotides are TGTGCCAGCAGCTTGGATCAACTAGCGGGGGGGGGTGAGACCCAGTACTTC.

This clone occurred a few times. The genes are TRBV11-2 and TRBJ2-7, with TRBD2 matching 11 bases. The trim removed 2 bases at V and 0 bases at J, leaving 12 bases unmatched. Germline V lookup: CDR1 SGHAT, CDR2 FQNNGV. The CDR3 runs to 19 residues. The CDR3 DNA is TGTGCCAGCAGCTTAATGGTCCTAGCGGGGGGCTCTAGCTCCTACGAGCAGTACTTC. It specifies CASSLMVLAGGSSSYEQYF.

This chain joins TRBV2 and TRBJ2-2; 8 nucleotides agree with TRBD1. V was pared by 4 bases and J by 5 bases, with 9 bases of the junction left unmatched. CDR1 SNHLY and CDR2 FYNNEI come from the germline V gene. This CDR3 is built from 16 residues. For the CDR3, the DNA is TGTGCCAGCAGTGGGCCAAGTAGACAGGGGACCGGGGAGCTGTTTTTT. Its protein product is CASSGPSRQGTGELFF.

The rearrangement uses TRBV11-2 and TRBJ1-6; TRBD1 might be the D (6 bases). Trimming cost V 2 bases and J 4 bases, with 15 bases left between them. There are 17 residues in the CDR3. CDR1 and CDR2 (germline): SGHAT, FQNNGV. The CDR3 DNA sequence: TGTGCCAGCAGCTTATACACAGGGCCCTCTTATAATTCACCCCTCCACTTT. This translates into CASSLYTGPSYNSPLHF.

This clone was picked up a small number of times. This CDR3 reads CASSGQLNQPQHF. The CDR3 DNA is TGTGCCAGTAGTGGGCAGCTCAATCAGCCCCAGCATTTT. The V gene is TRBV19, the J gene TRBJ1-5, with unresolved D. V gave up 5 bases and J gave up 3 bases, with 8 bases separating them. Germline CDR1 is LNHDA and CDR2 is SQIVND (reference sequence). The CDR3 has 13 amino acids.

This rearrangement joins TRBV7-9 to TRBJ1-5; 9 bases are shared with TRBD1. Germline V gene sequence: CDR1 SEHNR, CDR2 FQNEAQ (reference sequence). Trimming took 5 bases from V and 4 from J; bases not matched to a gene: 9. This CDR3 is built from 16 residues. CDR3 nucleotide sequence: TGTGCCAGCAGCCTAAAGGAGACAGGGGGAAATCAGCCCCAGCATTTT. Its translation is CASSLKETGGNQPQHF.

The chain recombines TRBV27 with TRBJ2-3, with D possibly matching TRBD1 (6 bases). Germline V gene data show CDR1 as MNHEY and CDR2 as SMNVEV (reference sequence). This CDR3 contains 14 residues. Trimming shortened V by 7 bases and J by 4 bases, and 15 bases separated the two germline ends. The CDR3 region is CASTSQGPSDTQYF. For the CDR3, the DNA is TGTGCCAGCACCTCACAGGGTCCGTCAGATACGCAGTATTTT.

The CDR3 sequence is CASSPGSGVVDTQYF. Here the CDR3 DNA reads TGTGCCAGCTCACCCGGATCGGGGGTCGTGGATACGCAGTATTTT. The chain couples TRBV18 to TRBJ2-3; D might be TRBD2 (6 bases). V lost 3 bases to trimming and J lost 6 bases, with 16 bases between them. The V gene's germline CDR1 is KGHSH and CDR2 LQKENI. CDR3 length: 15 residues.

The V call is TRBV2, the J call TRBJ2-7, with D tentatively TRBD1 (5 bases). The germline V and J ends were trimmed by 3 bases and 0 bases, with 18 bases remaining between them. CDR3 length: 17 residues. Germline lookup yields CDR1 SNHLY and CDR2 FYNNEI. CDR3 loop: CASSEFVQATFSYEQYF. The CDR3 DNA is TGTGCCAGCAGTGAGTTCGTACAGGCGACTTTCTCCTACGAGCAGTACTTC.

This chain connects TRBV7-2 to TRBJ1-1; no reliable D call. The germline gives CDR1 SGHTA, CDR2 FQGNSA. The CDR3 spans 15 residues. V lost 4 bases and J lost 1, with 13 bases in between. The CDR3 nucleotides are TGTGCCAGCAGCTCACAAGGAGTTGAGAACACTGAAGCTTTCTTT. It translates to CASSSQGVENTEAFF. Variable domain in full (rest from reference TRBV7-2 and TRBJ1-1): GAGVSQSPSNKVTEKGKDVELRCDPISGHTALYWYRQSLGQGLEFLIYFQGNSAPDKSGLPSDRFSAERTGGSVSTLTIQRTQQEDSAVYLCASSSQGVENTEAFFGQGTRLTVV.

The chain combines TRBV2 with TRBJ2-2; D remains ambiguous. The CDR3 extends over 14 amino acids. V gave up 3 bases and J gave up 5 bases, with 10 bases separating them. CDR1 and CDR2 (germline): SNHLY, FYNNEI. CDR3 protein: CASSDVSPTGELFF. DNA of the CDR3: TGTGCCAGCAGTGACGTCTCCCCTACCGGGGAGCTGTTTTTT.

The chain joins TRBV7-9 to TRBJ2-1; the match to TRBD2 covers 12 bases. The germline CDR1 and CDR2 sequences are SEHNR and FQNEAQ (reference sequence). This CDR3 spans 18 amino acids. V lost 1 base to trimming and J lost 6 bases; unmatched junction nucleotides: 10. CDR3 protein: CASSLVSLAGGQSNEQFF. DNA for the CDR3: TGTGCCAGCAGCTTAGTTAGTCTAGCGGGGGGGCAGAGCAATGAGCAGTTCTTC.

This clone occurred a few times. V and J are TRBV6-6 and TRBJ2-5; D is unresolved. V lost 7 bases to trimming and J lost 1 base, with 16 bases between them. The CDR3 is made up of 15 amino acids. CDR1 is MNHNY and CDR2 is SVGAGI in the germline V gene (reference sequence). As DNA, the CDR3 is TGTGCCAGCACCCGTCGATCCGGTGGCCAAGAGACCCAGTACTTC. Its translation is CASTRRSGGQETQYF.

This clone was counted only a few times. The chain employs TRBV11-2 and TRBJ2-3; 7 bases are a match to TRBD1. The CDR3 consists of 17 residues. CDR1 SGHAT and CDR2 FQNNGV come from the germline V gene. With 5 bases clipped from V and 3 bases from J, the junction kept 14 bases outside the gene matches. CDR3 protein: CASSVARGLVGTDTQYF. The CDR3 nucleotides read TGTGCCAGCAGCGTAGCGAGGGGGCTCGTCGGAACAGATACGCAGTATTTT.